The source of this T cell receptor (beta chain) is a study of blood T cell repertoires in COVID-19. Study details: In each case, the material was cDNA or gDNA derived from T cells, B-cell-depleted T cells, or PBMCs.

This clone qualifies as medium-sized. The table came from immunoSEQ multiplex PCR; TCRdb's copy has only in-frame clones and leaves some out. The sample yields under 75,000 clones, approximately 77% seen once. The V gene lost 4 bases and the J gene lost 6 bases, with 13 bases spanning the gap. Germline V CDR1 and CDR2: SQVTM, ANQGSEA. The CDR3 spans 13 residues. V is TRBV29-1 and J is TRBJ1-5; D is undetermined. Source material: peripheral blood. The source is a woman in her 70s with COVID-19, enrolled during active disease. CDR3 in DNA: TGCAGCGTTGTCCCTACAGCAGGTCAGCCCCAGCATTTT. Residues: CSVVPTAGQPQHF.